The next 5 T cell receptor beta chains were all read from a single sample in a study of T-cell memory formation after mild COVID-19. A single record per CDR3 protein comes from TCRdb applying MiXCR to the 5' RACE reads. The data show about 400,000 distinct CDR3 sequences, 24% seen once. The sample comprised PBMCs or a T cell subset sorted from them (not recorded which). These TCRs come from an adult woman who had mild COVID-19 (a few samples of this study predate the infection). Cell type and time point are not known.

This rearrangement joins TRBV4-3 to TRBJ2-5; a weak D match, TRBD1 (6 bases). The CDR3 spans 13 residues. V lost 5 bases and J 5 bases, leaving 12 bases between the germline ends. Per germline, CDR1 LGHNA and CDR2 YSLEER. CDR3 region: CASSNRAGETQYF. The CDR3 nucleotides read TGCGCCAGCAGCAACAGGGCTGGGGAGACCCAGTACTTC.

This sequence joins TRBV11-2 and TRBJ2-5; D is undetermined. V shed 6 bases and J shed 1 base, with 6 bases lying between them. Germline assignment: CDR1 SGHAT and CDR2 FQNNGV. This CDR3 region has 12 residues. This chain's CDR3 is CASRGTQETQYF. In DNA, the CDR3 is TGTGCCAGCAGGGGAACCCAAGAGACCCAGTACTTC. The full variable domain, rest sourced from reference TRBV11-2 and TRBJ2-5, is EAGVAQSPRYKIIEKRQSVAFWCNPISGHATLYWYQQILGQGPKLLIQFQNNGVVDDSQLPKDRFSAERLKGVDSTLKIQPAKLEDSAVYLCASRGTQETQYFGPGTRLLVL.

J is TRBJ2-7 and V is TRBV5-1; D unclear. The CDR3 length is 16 residues. Per germline, CDR1 SGHRS and CDR2 YFSETQ. The V and J ends lost 4 bases and 0 bases respectively, with 17 bases between them. The CDR3 bases are TGCGCCAGCAGCGCAACCCCGGACCGCCTCTCCTACGAGCAGTACTTC. Translation gives CASSATPDRLSYEQYF.

This clonotype showed up just a few times. CDR3 residues: CASSLDAGVGYEQFF. The CDR3 DNA follows: TGTGCCAGCAGCTTAGACGCGGGAGTGGGTTATGAGCAGTTCTTC. The chain joins TRBV7-6 to TRBJ2-1, with 7 positions matching TRBD2. The CDR3 is 15 residues long. CDR1 is SGHVS and CDR2 is FNYEAQ in the germline V gene. Losses at the gene ends were 1 base for V and 8 bases for J; bases not matched to a gene: 8.

For this clonotype: A single base separates this from a much larger clone, so it may be a read error. V is TRBV14 and J is TRBJ2-3, with 9 bases fitting TRBD2. This CDR3 spans 15 amino acids. CDR1 is SGHDN, CDR2 FVKESK, per germline. After removal of 2 bases from V and 1 base from J, the junction contained 1 base not matched to a gene. The CDR3 coding sequence is TGTGCCAGCAGCCAAACTAGCGGGCGCACAGATACGCAGTATTTT. This codes for CASSQTSGRTDTQYF.